These 23 T cell receptor beta chains came from one sample sequenced in a study of blood T cell repertoires in COVID-19. Sequencing was performed with immunoSEQ multiplex PCR; in TCRdb, only in-frame clones are kept and a portion is missing. Of roughly 240,000 clones in the sample, 87% were seen once. Sequencing used PBMCs or T cells enriched from blood (not recorded which). The receptors originated from a woman aged 25-40 years with acute COVID-19.

The J gene is TRBJ2-1, the V gene TRBV4-2, with D perhaps TRBD2 (6 bases). V was shortened by 8 bases and J by 7 bases, with 18 bases between the two germline ends. The germline gives CDR1 LGHNA, CDR2 YNFKEQ. There are 14 residues in the CDR3. DNA for the CDR3: TGTGCCAGCGCCAAGGGAGGCAATTTGAATGAGCAGTTCTTC. Protein: CASAKGGNLNEQFF.

V is TRBV4-3 and J is TRBJ2-1; no firm D call. The CDR3 is 14 residues long. V lost 1 base and J lost 5, with 9 bases in between. From germline, CDR1 is LGHNA and CDR2 YSLEER. This chain's CDR3 is CASSQGRVNNEQFF. CDR3 nucleotides: TGCGCCAGCAGCCAAGGAAGAGTCAACAATGAGCAGTTCTTC.

The chain combines TRBV6-5 with TRBJ2-5; D ambiguous. Germline V gene sequence: CDR1 MNHEY, CDR2 SVGAGI. The CDR3 totals 15 residues. V dropped 6 bases and J dropped 9 bases, with 23 bases sitting between them. CDR3 residues: CASSAGSTWVASQYF. DNA of the CDR3: TGTGCCAGCAGCGCAGGCTCAACGTGGGTTGCCTCCCAGTACTTC.

The chain has TRBV12-3 or TRBV12-4 and TRBJ1-1; D is undetermined. The CDR3 totals 13 residues. Deletions cut 6 bases from V and 3 bases from J, with 11 bases between. The CDR3 reads CASSPGGHTEAFF. CDR3 nucleotides: TGTGCCAGCAGCCCCGGCGGTCACACTGAAGCTTTCTTT.

The chain recombines TRBV5-1 with TRBJ2-3, with TRBD1 matching 8 bases. The J segment lost 6 bases and the V segment lost 0 bases, leaving 3 bases of the junction unmatched. The CDR3 has 14 residues. Germline loops: CDR1 SGHRS, CDR2 YFSETQ. CDR3 loop: CASSLGQGWDTQYF. The CDR3 DNA follows: TGCGCCAGCAGCTTGGGACAGGGGTGGGATACGCAGTATTTT.

The V gene is TRBV5-4, the J gene TRBJ2-3; TRBD2 matches at 7 bases. Per germline, CDR1 SGHNT and CDR2 YYREEE (reference sequence). The CDR3 consists of 14 residues. J lost 0 bases, V lost 8 bases, and 6 bases had no gene match. CDR3 amino acids: CASHTGGSTDTQYF. CDR3 nucleotides: TGTGCCAGTCATACGGGGGGAAGCACAGATACGCAGTATTTT.

The chain recombines TRBV5-6 with TRBJ2-7; D is perhaps TRBD2 (5 bases). Germline values: CDR1 SGHDT, CDR2 YYEEEE. V lost 0 bases and J 5 bases, leaving 12 bases between the germline ends. CDR3 length: 14 residues. For the CDR3, the DNA is TGTGCCAGCAGCTTGGGAGGGAACGGTGACGAGCAGTACTTC. This gives the protein CASSLGGNGDEQYF.

This chain connects TRBV24-1 to TRBJ2-1; weak D call: TRBD1 (6 bases). Trimming took 3 bases from V and 3 from J, leaving 8 bases between them. The CDR3 is 14 amino acids. Germline-derived CDR1 and CDR2 are KGHDR and SFDVKD. CDR3 protein: CATSDGDNYNEQFF. The CDR3 region has the DNA TGTGCCACCAGTGATGGGGACAACTACAATGAGCAGTTCTTC.

The genes are TRBV4-1 and TRBJ2-3; 9 bases fit TRBD2. The CDR3 spans 20 residues. After removal of 1 base from V and 2 bases from J, the junction contained 16 bases not matched to a gene. CDR1 and CDR2 (germline): MGHRA, YSYEKL. CDR3 in DNA: TGCGCCAGCAGCCAAGCGGGACTAGCCAAGTCCAAGTATTACACAGATACGCAGTATTTT. Encoded protein: CASSQAGLAKSKYYTDTQYF.

CDR3: CASSKTGYGDTQYF. The CDR3 DNA reads as TGTGCCAGCAGCAAAACAGGGTATGGGGATACGCAGTATTTT. The J gene is TRBJ2-3, the V gene TRBV7-6, with D perhaps TRBD1 (6 bases). The CDR3 spans 14 residues. CDR1 is SGHVS, CDR2 FNYEAQ, per germline. Trimming removed 5 bases at V and 6 bases at J, with 15 bases between.

The chain combines TRBV19 with TRBJ1-2; D gene unclear. V was clipped by 3 bases and J by 8 bases, with 16 bases between them. The CDR3 is 14 residues long. Looked up from germline, CDR1 is LNHDA and CDR2 is SQIVND (reference sequence). This CDR3 is CASSIGVGRRGYTF. CDR3 DNA sequence: TGTGCCAGTAGTATCGGGGTAGGACGTCGGGGCTACACCTTC.

The chain is built from TRBV15 and TRBJ2-3; 10 nucleotides agree with TRBD2. The J segment lost 7 bases and the V segment lost 0 bases, leaving 7 bases of the junction unmatched. Germline-derived CDR1 and CDR2 are LNHNV and YYDKDF (reference sequence). The length of the CDR3 is 16 residues. In DNA, the CDR3 is TGTGCCACCAGCAGAGATCGTCTAGCGGGGGCCAATACGCAGTATTTT. It is translated as CATSRDRLAGANTQYF.

The genes are TRBV11-1 and TRBJ1-4; D is undetermined. The CDR3 has 14 residues. Germline V gene lookup returns CDR1 SGHAT and CDR2 FQDESV (reference sequence). The V and J ends lost 1 base and 5 bases respectively, with 8 bases between them. CDR3 residues: CASSLGAFNEKLFF. DNA for the CDR3: TGTGCCAGCAGCTTAGGGGCCTTCAATGAAAAACTGTTTTTT.

On this clone itself: The same CDR3 also results from other DNA sequences found in this sample. This chain links TRBV11-2 with TRBJ2-7, with D tentatively TRBD2 (5 bases). This CDR3 contains 13 residues. The V end lost 8 bases, the J end lost 2 bases, and 13 bases lay between the germline ends. Germline CDR1 SGHAT, CDR2 FQNNGV. The CDR3 is CASSLTGTYEQYF. The CDR3, as DNA: TGTGCCAGCTCGTTGACGGGAACCTACGAGCAGTACTTC.

V gene TRBV7-2 combines with J gene TRBJ1-3, with D unresolved. CDR3 size: 15 residues. Germline V lookup: CDR1 SGHTA, CDR2 FQGNSA. V lost 8 bases and J lost 0, with 14 bases in between. The CDR3 loop is CASAQGRSSGNTIYF. CDR3 nucleotide sequence: TGTGCCAGCGCCCAAGGGAGGAGCTCTGGAAACACCATATATTTT.

The chain employs TRBV6-5 and TRBJ2-7; 8 nucleotides match TRBD1. The CDR3 loop spans 15 amino acids. V dropped 6 bases and J dropped 4; count of bases not matched to a gene: 11. Germline V CDR1 and CDR2: MNHEY, SVGAGI. The CDR3 DNA reads as TGTGCCAGCAGCCCCCTTACAGGGGGGAATTACGAGCAGTACTTC. This translates into CASSPLTGGNYEQYF.

This sequence joins TRBV13 and TRBJ1-3; D possibly corresponds to TRBD1 (5 bases). The CDR3 sequence is 16 residues long. Deletions cut 0 bases from V and 2 bases from J, with 11 bases between. Germline V gene data show CDR1 as PRHDT and CDR2 as FYEKMQ (reference sequence). In DNA form, the CDR3 reads TGTGCCAGCAGCTTAGGCCCAGGGTCGACTGGAAACACCATATATTTT. Translating gives CASSLGPGSTGNTIYF.

This chain uses TRBV5-1 with TRBJ1-6; TRBD1 might be the D (5 bases). Germline V gives CDR1 SGHRS, CDR2 YFSETQ. This CDR3 comprises 15 residues. The V end was cut by 4 bases, the J end by 6 bases, with 14 bases between. DNA of the CDR3: TGCGCCAGCAGCCTTATGACGGGGGGTAATTCACCCCTCCACTTT. Its translation is CASSLMTGGNSPLHF.

Only a few counts were recorded for this clone. This chain joins TRBV4-1 and TRBJ1-2; 9 bases line up with TRBD1. Germline values: CDR1 MGHRA, CDR2 YSYEKL. The CDR3 is 16 amino acids. V lost 0 bases to trimming and J lost 8 bases; unmatched junction nucleotides: 10. As DNA, the CDR3 is TGCGCCAGCAGCCAAGATACGGGTACAGGGGGCTACGGCTACACCTTC. It encodes CASSQDTGTGGYGYTF.

The rearrangement links TRBV20-1 to TRBJ2-7, with D tentatively TRBD1 (6 bases). Germline V gene lookup returns CDR1 DFQATT and CDR2 SNEGSKA (reference sequence). Trimming removed 3 bases at V and 6 bases at J, with 18 bases between. The CDR3 extends over 14 amino acids. The CDR3 sequence is CSASSSQGNPEQYF. As DNA, the CDR3 is TGCAGTGCTAGTTCTAGTCAGGGGAATCCCGAGCAGTACTTC.

This clone was seen a single time. The chain combines TRBV6-5 with TRBJ1-2; the match to TRBD1 covers 7 bases. Germline CDR1 MNHEY, CDR2 SVGAGI. Losses at the gene ends were 6 bases for V and 5 bases for J; bases not matched to a gene: 3. CDR3 length: 12 amino acids. The chain's CDR3 is CASSNRGYGYTF. The CDR3 DNA reads as TGTGCCAGCAGCAACAGGGGTTATGGCTACACCTTC.

The rearrangement links TRBV19 to TRBJ1-1; perhaps TRBD1 as D (5 bases). This CDR3 has 15 residues. Per germline, CDR1 LNHDA and CDR2 SQIVND (reference sequence). Trimming removed 2 bases from V and 0 bases from J, with 10 bases in between. The CDR3 DNA follows: TGTGCCAGTAGTATACTCAGGGCTATGAACACTGAAGCTTTCTTT. This codes for CASSILRAMNTEAFF.

The V call is TRBV10-1, the J call TRBJ1-5; maybe TRBD1 (5 bases). The CDR3 sequence is 13 residues long. CDR1 WNHNN and CDR2 SYGVQD come from the germline V gene (reference sequence). Between the trimmed V and J ends, which lost 6 bases and 5 bases, there was a span of 11 bases. The DNA for the CDR3 is TGCGCCAGCAGCTTAGGGGAAGATCAGCCCCAGCATTTT. Protein product: CASSLGEDQPQHF.